The rows below give T cell receptor beta chains drawn from one sample of a study of beta chain features in type 1 diabetes. The repertoire was sequenced with immunoSEQ multiplex PCR; TCRdb's copy has only in-frame clones and lacks some. This table has 300,000 or so clones, about 13% appearing once. The specimen sequenced was naive CD4+ T cells from blood. The receptors were sampled from a man under 40 with type 1 diabetes. CDR3s include the opening cysteine and the closing phenylalanine or tryptophan. Each record gives: CDR3 protein, CDR3 DNA, J gene, D gene, V gene, clone size. D genes are given only for firm matches. Clone size is given for some rows only: seen once, a few or many times, or a class if the clone is expanded.

CASSPTPGTGSNQPQHF	TGTGCCAGCAGTCCTACCCCCGGGACAGGGAGCAATCAGCCCCAGCATTTT	TRBJ1-5	TRBD1	TRBV7-9	NA
CSARENIQYF	TGCAGTGCTCGGGAGAATATTCAGTACTTC	TRBJ2-4	NA	TRBV20-1	few
CASSPGQLTSSGYTF	TGCGCCAGCAGCCCGGGACAGCTCACGAGTTCTGGCTACACCTTC	TRBJ1-2	TRBD1	TRBV5-1	NA
CAISGQGSSSGNTIYF	TGTGCCATCAGCGGACAGGGGTCATCCTCTGGAAACACCATATATTTT	TRBJ1-3	TRBD1	TRBV10-3	few
CAWSRLAGRTDTQYF	TGTGCCTGGAGCAGACTAGCGGGACGCACAGATACGCAGTATTTT	TRBJ2-3	TRBD2	TRBV30	NA
CASSVTHEASRRTDTQYF	TGTGCCAGCAGCGTGACCCATGAGGCTAGCAGGCGCACAGATACGCAGTATTTT	TRBJ2-3	NA	TRBV9	NA
CASSLGGGPNQPQHF	TGTGCCAGCAGCTTAGGGGGGGGCCCCAATCAGCCCCAGCATTTT	TRBJ1-5	NA	TRBV7-2	NA
CASSPGLAGKETQYF	TGTGCCAGCAGCCCGGGACTAGCGGGTAAAGAGACCCAGTACTTC	TRBJ2-5	TRBD2	TRBV6-5	few
CASSTGLAEVYNEQFF	TGTGCCAGCAGCACCGGACTAGCGGAGGTATACAATGAGCAGTTCTTC	TRBJ2-1	TRBD2	TRBV5-4	NA
CASSLQGTSTDTQYF	TGTGCCAGCAGCCTACAGGGGACTTCCACAGATACGCAGTATTTT	TRBJ2-3	NA	TRBV7-2	few
CASSQERGQAMSGQPQHF	TGCGCCAGCAGCCAAGAGCGAGGACAGGCAATGTCTGGCCAGCCCCAGCATTTT	TRBJ1-5	TRBD1	TRBV4-3	NA
CASSRQDSPGELFF	TGCGCCAGCAGCCGGCAGGACAGCCCCGGGGAGCTGTTTTTT	TRBJ2-2	NA	TRBV5-1	NA
CASNAGVYNEQFF	TGTGCCAGCAATGCGGGAGTGTACAATGAGCAGTTCTTC	TRBJ2-1	TRBD2	TRBV28	NA
CASSSGQSSYEQYF	TGTGCCAGCAGTTCCGGACAGAGCTCCTACGAGCAGTACTTC	TRBJ2-7	NA	TRBV28	NA
CAWSPGTSGRETQYF	TGTGCCTGGAGCCCCGGGACTAGCGGGAGGGAGACCCAGTACTTC	TRBJ2-5	TRBD2	TRBV30	few
CASSLIAGVKSYEQYF	TGTGCCAGCAGCTTAATAGCGGGAGTAAAATCCTACGAGCAGTACTTC	TRBJ2-7	TRBD2	TRBV7-2	NA
CASSSGETQYF	TGTGCCAGCAGTTCCGGAGAGACCCAGTACTTC	TRBJ2-5	NA	TRBV6-5	NA
CASGSSSDTQYF	TGTGCCAGTGGATCTAGTTCAGATACGCAGTATTTT	TRBJ2-3	NA	TRBV25-1	NA
CAWSVSRAGELFF	TGTGCCTGGAGTGTAAGCAGGGCAGGGGAGCTGTTTTTT	TRBJ2-2	NA	TRBV30	few
CASRGGTDTQYF	TGTGCCAGCAGGGGGGGGACAGATACGCAGTATTTT	TRBJ2-3	TRBD2	TRBV28	few
CASSTGQFYGYTF	TGTGCCAGTAGTACAGGACAGTTCTATGGCTACACCTTC	TRBJ1-2	NA	TRBV19	once
CSVVRVNTEAFF	TGCAGCGTTGTACGAGTGAACACTGAAGCTTTCTTT	TRBJ1-1	NA	TRBV29-1	many
CAWGYGFQETQYF	TGTGCCTGGGGGTACGGGTTCCAAGAGACCCAGTACTTC	TRBJ2-5	NA	TRBV30	NA
CASSLWTGIFYGYTF	TGTGCCAGCAGTTTATGGACAGGGATCTTCTATGGCTACACCTTC	TRBJ1-2	TRBD1	TRBV28	NA
CASSIGHGNSNQPQHF	TGTGCCAGTAGTATAGGACACGGCAATAGCAATCAGCCCCAGCATTTT	TRBJ1-5	NA	TRBV19	few
CASSEQGLAGETQYF	TGTGCCAGCAGTGAGCAAGGACTAGCGGGAGAGACCCAGTACTTC	TRBJ2-5	TRBD2	TRBV2	few
CATSRVGGEEHTGELFF	TGTGCCACCAGCAGAGTGGGGGGAGAGGAGCACACCGGGGAGCTGTTTTTT	TRBJ2-2	NA	TRBV15	NA
CAWGRQTQYF	TGTGCCTGGGGGAGACAGACCCAGTACTTC	TRBJ2-5	NA	TRBV30	NA
CASSPLAGREGETQYF	TGTGCCAGCAGCCCACTGGCCGGGCGAGAGGGAGAGACCCAGTACTTC	TRBJ2-5	NA	TRBV14	NA
CASSRDSSYNEQFF	TGTGCCAGCAGCCGGGACAGCTCCTACAATGAGCAGTTCTTC	TRBJ2-1	TRBD1	TRBV14	NA
CASTVGTSTDTQYF	TGTGCCAGTACTGTTGGGACTAGCACAGATACGCAGTATTTT	TRBJ2-3	NA	TRBV28	NA
CASSLTDRTYEQYF	TGTGCCAGCAGCTTAACTGACAGAACCTACGAGCAGTACTTC	TRBJ2-7	NA	TRBV7-3	few
CASSVTSHNEQFF	TGTGCCAGCAGCGTCACCAGTCACAATGAGCAGTTCTTC	TRBJ2-1	NA	TRBV9	NA
CASSEAGVKTGELFF	TGTGCCAGCAGTGAAGCGGGAGTGAAAACCGGGGAGCTGTTTTTT	TRBJ2-2	NA	TRBV2	few
CASSSGLALSYNEQFF	TGCGCCAGCAGCTCGGGACTAGCCCTCTCCTACAATGAGCAGTTCTTC	TRBJ2-1	TRBD2	TRBV5-1	NA
CASSLGLAVQETQYF	TGTGCCAGCAGCTTGGGTCTAGCGGTTCAAGAGACCCAGTACTTC	TRBJ2-5	TRBD2	TRBV7-2	NA
CASSAQRETTGELFF	TGTGCCAGCAGTGCCCAGCGGGAAACCACCGGGGAGCTGTTTTTT	TRBJ2-2	TRBD2	TRBV6-6	NA
CASSLKRVPTEAFF	TGTGCCAGCAGCTTAAAACGCGTGCCAACTGAAGCTTTCTTT	TRBJ1-1	NA	TRBV7-9	NA
CASSLAGPNNEQFF	TGTGCCAGCAGCTTAGCGGGCCCGAACAATGAGCAGTTCTTC	TRBJ2-1	NA	TRBV7-6	few
CASSITGSQETQYF	TGTGCCAGTAGCATAACAGGGTCCCAAGAGACCCAGTACTTC	TRBJ2-5	NA	TRBV19	NA
CASSTGESPREQFF	TGTGCCAGTTCTACAGGAGAATCCCCTCGAGAGCAGTTCTTC	TRBJ2-1	NA	TRBV9	few
CASSQEASGRTFTQYF	TGCGCCAGCAGCCAAGAGGCTAGCGGGAGGACCTTTACGCAGTATTTT	TRBJ2-3	TRBD2	TRBV4-3	NA
CAWSVGGRATGELFF	TGTGCCTGGAGTGTGGGCGGGAGGGCCACCGGGGAGCTGTTTTTT	TRBJ2-2	TRBD2	TRBV30	NA
CASSIRDREGETQYF	TGTGCCAGCAGCATCCGGGACAGGGAGGGGGAGACCCAGTACTTC	TRBJ2-5	TRBD1	TRBV5-4	NA
CASSEGLGTYNEQFF	TGTGCCAGCAGCGAGGGACTAGGGACTTACAATGAGCAGTTCTTC	TRBJ2-1	TRBD2	TRBV7-2	few
CASRRGQNTGELFF	TGTGCCAGCAGGAGGGGGCAGAACACCGGGGAGCTGTTTTTT	TRBJ2-2	TRBD1	TRBV5-4	few
CASSQGTSGQETQYF	TGCGCCAGCAGCCAAGGGACTAGCGGACAAGAGACCCAGTACTTC	TRBJ2-5	TRBD2	TRBV4-3	many
CASSRLAGRVETQYF	TGTGCTAGCAGCCGACTAGCGGGAAGGGTGGAGACCCAGTACTTC	TRBJ2-5	TRBD2	TRBV7-7	few
CASSQDPGVRTGELFF	TGCGCCAGCAGCCAAGATCCAGGGGTGAGGACCGGGGAGCTGTTTTTT	TRBJ2-2	NA	TRBV4-3	few
CASSLSWGGDHYGYTF	TGTGCCAGCAGTTTATCGTGGGGAGGCGACCATTATGGCTACACCTTC	TRBJ1-2	NA	TRBV27	few
CASSSQANQPQHF	TGTGCCAGCAGCTCACAGGCAAATCAGCCCCAGCATTTT	TRBJ1-5	NA	TRBV13	few
CATSGTGTEAFF	TGTGCCACCAGCGGGACAGGCACTGAAGCTTTCTTT	TRBJ1-1	TRBD1	TRBV15	NA
CASSVGLAVNTGELFF	TGTGCCAGCAGCGTAGGGCTAGCGGTGAACACCGGGGAGCTGTTTTTT	TRBJ2-2	TRBD2	TRBV9	few
CASSLGWQAGQPQHF	TGTGCCAGCAGCTTAGGATGGCAGGCGGGTCAGCCCCAGCATTTT	TRBJ1-5	NA	TRBV7-2	NA
CASSRGGGETQYF	TGCGCCAGCAGTCGAGGGGGCGGGGAGACCCAGTACTTC	TRBJ2-5	TRBD1	TRBV5-1	few
CASSRAGRGMAETQYF	TGTGCCAGCAGCCGCGCCGGGAGGGGGATGGCAGAGACCCAGTACTTC	TRBJ2-5	TRBD2	TRBV7-8	few
CASSTGSQETQYF	TGTGCCAGCAGTACGGGGAGTCAAGAGACCCAGTACTTC	TRBJ2-5	NA	TRBV2	few